This TCR beta chain was sequenced during a study of blood T cell repertoires in COVID-19. Across the whole study: Samples of COVID-19 (acute and convalescent) were obtained from the United States, Italy and Spain.

Per the germline V gene, CDR1 is MNHNY and CDR2 is SVGAGI (reference sequence). V lost 6 bases, J lost 6 bases, and 18 bases lay in between. The CDR3 extends over 15 amino acids. Patients of the Seattle cohort, enrolled during active infection, were followed longitudinally. Authors' processing steps: Amplification of reference gene primers was used by the study to estimate nucleated cell counts. The data were produced by immunoSEQ multiplex PCR, yet TCRdb's version contains in-frame clones alone and is incomplete. From that table come the V and J calls and clone size; the DNA was used to work out D and trimming. The sample yields 250,000 or so clones, roughly 86% seen once.

The chain is built from TRBV6-6 and TRBJ2-1; D is perhaps TRBD1 (6 bases). Sequenced material: peripheral blood. The clonotype originates from a woman aged 55-70 years with COVID-19, enrolled during active disease. CDR3 region: CASSPEGGVSNEQFF. For the CDR3, the DNA is TGTGCCAGCAGCCCGGAAGGGGGTGTTTCCAATGAGCAGTTCTTC.